Presented here are 17 T cell receptor beta chains from one specimen sequenced in a study of cytomegalovirus exposure and HLA in healthy donors. The PCR was carried out with 60 Vbeta primers and 13 Jbeta primers. Sequencing was performed with immunoSEQ multiplex PCR; in TCRdb, only in-frame clones are kept and a portion is missing. Its table records 100,000 or so clones. Material for sequencing was PBMCs. The receptor source for this set is a woman aged 25 to 39 in good health and CMV-seronegative.

This sequence joins TRBV2 and TRBJ1-4; D not resolved. The germline V gene encodes CDR1 SNHLY and CDR2 FYNNEI. This CDR3 comprises 16 residues. The V end was cut by 3 bases, the J end by 3 bases, with 14 bases between. The DNA for the CDR3 is TGTGCCAGCAGTGAGATGGCCTCCCCACCTAATGAAAAACTGTTTTTT. It codes for CASSEMASPPNEKLFF.

The chain couples TRBV7-9 to TRBJ1-5; maybe TRBD1 (6 bases). Trimming left V 1 base short and J 5 bases short, with 12 bases between. The CDR3 consists of 15 residues. In germline, CDR1 is SEHNR, CDR2 FQNEAQ (reference sequence). The CDR3 spells CASSLGGGQYQPQHF. The CDR3 DNA reads as TGTGCCAGCAGCTTAGGAGGGGGACAATATCAGCCCCAGCATTTT.

The rearrangement joins TRBV13 to TRBJ2-3, with 9 bases fitting TRBD1. V gave up 5 bases and J gave up 4 bases; unmatched junction bases: 10. Germline CDR1 reads PRHDT; CDR2 reads FYEKMQ (reference sequence). The CDR3 contains 16 residues. The CDR3 here is CASSPHGDRVSDTQYF. The CDR3 bases are TGTGCCAGCAGCCCCCATGGGGACAGGGTATCAGATACGCAGTATTTT.

This chain uses TRBV19 with TRBJ1-2; a weak D match, TRBD1 (5 bases). The germline V gene has CDR1 LNHDA and CDR2 SQIVND (reference sequence). This CDR3 has 15 residues. Trimming shortened V by 3 bases and J by 2 bases, and 13 bases separated the two germline ends. CDR3 residues: CASSIPGLINYGYTF. The CDR3 DNA sequence: TGTGCCAGTAGTATCCCGGGACTGATCAACTATGGCTACACCTTC.

The V gene is TRBV9, the J gene TRBJ2-3; TRBD1 might be the D (6 bases). Deletions cut 0 bases from V and 1 base from J, with 12 bases between. This CDR3 is 16 amino acids long. In germline, CDR1 is SGDLS, CDR2 YYNGEE. The CDR3 DNA sequence: TGTGCCAGCAGCGTAGATCCGGGACAAGGCACAGATACGCAGTATTTT. Encoded protein: CASSVDPGQGTDTQYF.

The chain recombines TRBV28 with TRBJ2-2, with a weak D call TRBD1 (6 bases). With 7 bases removed from V and 5 bases from J, the gap between germline ends came to 11 bases. CDR1 and CDR2 (germline): MDHEN, SYDVKM. The CDR3 is 13 amino acids. CDR3 nucleotides: TGTGCCAGCAACATACAGGGTACCGGGGAGCTGTTTTTT. The encoded protein is CASNIQGTGELFF.

DNA of the CDR3: TGTGCCAGCAGATCGGACAGAAGGTTAAATTCACCCCTCCACTTT. This encodes CASRSDRRLNSPLHF. The rearrangement joins TRBV7-3 to TRBJ1-6, with D possibly TRBD1 on 6 matching bases. This CDR3 is built from 15 residues. Germline V CDR1 and CDR2: SGHTA, FQGTGA. V dropped 6 bases and J dropped 7 bases, with 16 bases sitting between them.

This rearrangement joins TRBV19 to TRBJ2-7; TRBD1 agrees at 7 bases. The CDR3 contains 15 residues. Germline V CDR1 and CDR2: LNHDA, SQIVND (reference sequence). Unmatched junction bases numbered 10, after V lost 5 bases and J lost 3 bases. The DNA of the CDR3 is TGTGCCAGTAGTCCACGGGACAGACCGGTCTACGAGCAGTACTTC. Protein: CASSPRDRPVYEQYF.

This chain connects TRBV28 to TRBJ2-7, with 7 bases lining up with TRBD2. This CDR3 has 14 amino acids. Germline loops: CDR1 MDHEN, CDR2 SYDVKM. The V and J ends lost 6 bases and 1 base, in that order; junction bases with no gene match: 6. The CDR3 region is CASRFPSGSYEQYF. DNA for the CDR3: TGTGCCAGCAGATTCCCTAGCGGATCCTACGAGCAGTACTTC.

This sequence joins TRBV6-5 and TRBJ1-4; D not resolved. The CDR3 runs 15 residues. Trimming pared 6 bases from V and 7 bases from J, leaving 18 bases between. Looked up from germline, CDR1 is MNHEY and CDR2 is SVGAGI. The CDR3 DNA is TGTGCCAGCAGAGCCCGGGATCAAGTCGGTGAAAAACTGTTTTTT. Protein: CASRARDQVGEKLFF.

The CDR3 region is CASSFSGTGNYEQYF. The CDR3 nucleotides read TGCGCCAGCAGCTTTTCTGGGACAGGGAACTACGAGCAGTACTTC. The J gene is TRBJ2-7, the V gene TRBV5-1; 9 bases align to TRBD1. Germline CDR1 and CDR2: SGHRS and YFSETQ. The CDR3 runs to 15 residues. Trimming took 2 bases from V and 3 from J; bases not matched to a gene: 6.

The chain employs TRBV6-4 and TRBJ2-3; TRBD2 aligns across 11 bases. Germline V gives CDR1 MRHNA, CDR2 SNTAGT. V lost 4 bases and J lost 5; bases outside the gene matches: 5. The CDR3 is 15 amino acids. CDR3 DNA sequence: TGTGCCAGCAGTGGAATAGCGGGAGGGGGAGATACGCAGTATTTT. This gives the protein CASSGIAGGGDTQYF.

The chain recombines TRBV11-2 with TRBJ1-1; D perhaps matches TRBD1 (6 bases). CDR1 is SGHAT, CDR2 FQNNGV, per germline. The CDR3 spans 14 residues. Between the trimmed V and J ends, which lost 5 bases and 0 bases, there was a span of 10 bases. In nucleotides, the CDR3 is TGTGCCAGCAGCGTCACAGGGATGAACACTGAAGCTTTCTTT. Encoded protein: CASSVTGMNTEAFF.

The genes are TRBV27 and TRBJ2-2; the match to TRBD2 covers 10 bases. Per germline, CDR1 MNHEY and CDR2 SMNVEV (reference sequence). V gave up 5 bases and J gave up 4 bases; unmatched junction bases: 7. The CDR3 totals 16 residues. The CDR3 reads CASSPGLALSTGELFF. The CDR3 bases are TGTGCCAGCAGTCCGGGACTAGCGCTTTCCACCGGGGAGCTGTTTTTT.

The CDR3 sequence is CASNPTGGNEQYF. The CDR3 DNA follows: TGTGCCAGCAACCCGACAGGGGGGAACGAGCAGTACTTC. The chain couples TRBV28 to TRBJ2-7; the match to TRBD1 covers 9 bases. The CDR3 runs to 13 residues. CDR1 and CDR2 from the germline V gene are MDHEN and SYDVKM. After removal of 7 bases from V and 5 bases from J, the junction contained 6 bases not matched to a gene.

V is TRBV6-4 and J is TRBJ2-3; TRBD2 matches at 7 bases. The CDR3 is 14 amino acids. CDR1 MRHNA and CDR2 SNTAGT come from the germline V gene. With 5 bases clipped from V and 3 bases from J, the junction kept 5 bases outside the gene matches. As DNA, the CDR3 is TGTGCCAGCAGTAGCGGGGTGGGGACAGATACGCAGTATTTT. Translated, it gives CASSSGVGTDTQYF.

The rearrangement joins TRBV6-5 to TRBJ1-4; 11 bases align to TRBD1. The CDR3 loop spans 15 amino acids. V gave up 5 bases and J gave up 5 bases; unmatched junction bases: 4. Per the germline V gene, CDR1 is MNHEY and CDR2 is SVGAGI. CDR3 in DNA: TGTGCCAGCAGTGGCGGGACAGGGGGAAATGAAAAACTGTTTTTT. Its protein product is CASSGGTGGNEKLFF.